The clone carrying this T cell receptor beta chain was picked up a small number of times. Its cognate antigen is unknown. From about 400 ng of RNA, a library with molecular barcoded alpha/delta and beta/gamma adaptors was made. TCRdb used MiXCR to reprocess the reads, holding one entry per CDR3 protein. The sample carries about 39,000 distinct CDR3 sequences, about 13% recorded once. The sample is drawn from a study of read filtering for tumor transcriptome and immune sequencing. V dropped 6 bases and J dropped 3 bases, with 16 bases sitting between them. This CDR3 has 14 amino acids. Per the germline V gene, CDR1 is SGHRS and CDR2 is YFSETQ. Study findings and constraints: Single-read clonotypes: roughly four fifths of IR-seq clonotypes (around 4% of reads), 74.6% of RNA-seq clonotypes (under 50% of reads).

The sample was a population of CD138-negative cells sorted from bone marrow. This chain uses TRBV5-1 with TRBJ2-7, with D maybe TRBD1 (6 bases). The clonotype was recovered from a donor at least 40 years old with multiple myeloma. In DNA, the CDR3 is TGCGCCAGCACCCTGGGGATAGGGGGCTACGAGCAGTACTTC. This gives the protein CASTLGIGGYEQYF.